The 5 T cell receptor beta chains listed next were all sequenced from one sample in a study of OX40 agonist ivuxolimab in advanced cancers. Method: immunoSEQ multiplex PCR; TCRdb's copy keeps in-frame clones and lacks some. The sample has fewer than 95,000 clones, 80% to 95% seen once. The input for sequencing was CD4+ or CD8+ T cells sorted from blood, taken in a trial of the OX40 agonist ivuxolimab. Receptor source: an adult with an advanced solid tumor such as melanoma, head and neck, liver or kidney cancer.

The chain employs TRBV21-1 and TRBJ2-1; the table's D gene call, TRBD1, was not cross checked with the DNA. TRBV21-1 is labeled a pseudogene. This CDR3 has 14 residues. The CDR3: CASSKPGTKGEQFF. CDR3 DNA: TGTGCCAGCAGCAAACCCGGGACAAAAGGGGAGCAGTTCTTC.

J is TRBJ2-7 and V is TRBV6-6; D may match TRBD1 or TRBD2 (5 bases each). CDR1 MNHNY and CDR2 SVGAGI come from the germline V gene (reference sequence). CDR3 size: 11 residues. Trimming stripped 7 bases from V and 7 bases from J, with 11 bases between. CDR3 DNA: TGTGCCAGCAAACACGAGGGGGAGCAGTACTTC. Its protein is CASKHEGEQYF.

A remark on this clone: Other DNA variants within this sample encode the same CDR3. The V call is TRBV18, the J call TRBJ2-1; 10 bases align to TRBD2. The CDR3 is 14 residues long. CDR1 is KGHSH, CDR2 LQKENI, per germline. The J segment lost 6 bases and the V segment lost 3 bases, leaving 2 bases of the junction unmatched. CDR3: CASSPLAGGNEQFF. For the CDR3, the DNA is TGTGCCAGCTCACCCTTAGCGGGGGGCAATGAGCAGTTCTTC.

The rearrangement links TRBV11-3 to TRBJ2-3, with 9 bases fitting TRBD2. Germline assignment: CDR1 SGHNT and CDR2 YENEEA. V shed 3 bases and J 10 bases; nucleotides not matched to a gene: 5. This CDR3 has 13 amino acids. CDR3 nucleotides: TGTGCCAGCAGCTTCCCGGGACTAGCAGCGCAGTATTTT. Protein: CASSFPGLAAQYF.

This clone was detected only a few times. The J gene is TRBJ2-7, the V gene TRBV18, with 8 positions matching TRBD2. V gave up 1 base and J gave up 5 bases; unmatched junction bases: 7. Germline assignment: CDR1 KGHSH and CDR2 LQKENI. The CDR3 contains 15 residues. The CDR3 reads CASSPRTLAGNEQYF. The CDR3 DNA reads TGTGCCAGCTCACCACGAACCCTAGCGGGTAACGAGCAGTACTTC.